This TCR beta chain was recovered during a study of CXCR3-negative and CXCR3-positive naive CD8 T cells. Overall study findings and caveats: The authors found comparable surface CD5 between naive subsets and inferred TCR strength from TRB CDR3 properties. Cryopreserved cells partially lost CXCR3 expression, and fresh PBMCs were used in most assays. Diversity was high in both naive subsets and much lower in memory cells.

UMI labels and 5' RACE were used to prepare the TRB cDNA libraries. Reanalyzing the 5' RACE reads, TCRdb keeps one entry per CDR3 protein, without DNA. The repertoire table contains under 9,000 distinct CDR3 sequences. Notes on this clonotype: No antigen is known for it.

There are 18 residues in the CDR3. Germline lookup yields CDR1 SNHLY and CDR2 FYNNEI. The receptor comes from a human donor in good health. Some clones in this sample may be carry-over from other donors' samples. This chain uses TRBV2 with TRBJ1-4; TCRdb outputs TRBD1, but without DNA this stays unchecked. The sequenced material came from naive CXCR3- CD8+ T cells from blood. As for subset: CD45RO-CCR7+CD27+CD95- naive CD8+ T cells lacking CXCR3 (TNR3-). The CDR3 reads CASSDYRGLFQTNEKLFF.